The sample holds a few counts of the clone carrying this T cell receptor beta chain. Its target is not known. This sample is drawn from a study of response to subunit inactivated influenza vaccine. Broader study findings: The authors proposed limited new T cell recruitment per seasonal influenza vaccination.

TCRdb re-called the RT-PCR reads through MiXCR, storing one row per CDR3 protein. The sample records 170,000 or so distinct CDR3 sequences, roughly a tenth being singletons. Trimming removed 5 bases from V and 1 base from J; junction bases left unmatched: 7. Per germline, CDR1 SQVTM and CDR2 ANQGSEA. The CDR3 runs 15 residues. This TCR was sampled from a man aged 45 to 70 who received an inactivated influenza vaccine. The sample in question was CD8+ T cells sorted from PBMCs, obtained roughly 24 months after vaccination. The V and J genes are TRBV29-1 and TRBJ1-1; 10 bases are a match to TRBD1. CDR3 in amino acids: CSVKSGDRGNTEAFF. The CDR3 region has the DNA TGCAGCGTTAAATCTGGGGACAGGGGGAACACTGAAGCTTTCTTT.